Each of the 27 T cell receptor beta chains below was sequenced from the same sample in a study of T-cell memory formation after mild COVID-19. TCRdb passed the 5' RACE reads through MiXCR, listing each CDR3 protein once. The table shows hundreds of thousands of distinct CDR3 sequences, with about 16% occurring only once. Sequenced material: PBMCs or a T cell subset sorted from them (not recorded which). The origin of the receptors is a young man who had mild COVID-19 (a few samples of this study predate the infection). Cell type and time point are not known.

This clonotype was detected only a few times. The V and J genes are TRBV6-2 or TRBV6-3 and TRBJ1-3; unclear D gene. The germline CDR1 and CDR2 sequences are MNHEY and SVGEGT. The V end lost 6 bases, the J end lost 0 bases, and 12 bases lay between the germline ends. The CDR3 has 15 residues. The CDR3 DNA reads as TGTGCCAGCAGCCCGACGGACTACTCTGGAAACACCATATATTTT. Its translation: CASSPTDYSGNTIYF.

This clonotype was detected many times. V usage is TRBV29-1 and J usage is TRBJ2-5; the D gene could be TRBD1 or TRBD2 (5 bases each). Germline values: CDR1 SQVTM, CDR2 ANQGSEA. With 6 bases removed from V and 5 bases from J, the gap between germline ends came to 16 bases. There are 13 residues in the CDR3. The CDR3 protein is CSVATGTGETQYF. The CDR3 nucleotides read TGCAGCGTAGCCACCGGGACCGGGGAGACCCAGTACTTC.

The chain couples TRBV5-1 to TRBJ2-2, with a possible D match to TRBD2 (7 bases). The length of the CDR3 is 15 residues. Germline V gives CDR1 SGHRS, CDR2 YFSETQ. The V end was cut by 3 bases, the J end by 6 bases, with 15 bases between. CDR3 DNA: TGCGCCAGCAGCTCTGGCGGGGGCCCCCCCGGGGAGCTGTTTTTT. This gives the protein CASSSGGGPPGELFF.

V and J are TRBV4-3 and TRBJ2-5; the D call may be TRBD1 or TRBD2 (6 bases each). This CDR3 has 18 residues. Germline lookup yields CDR1 LGHNA and CDR2 YSLEER. Trimming cost V 0 bases and J 7 bases, with 24 bases left between them. The CDR3 loop is CASSQESRGAGPPGTQYF. The CDR3 nucleotides read TGCGCCAGCAGCCAAGAATCGAGGGGGGCAGGTCCCCCAGGGACCCAGTACTTC.

V is TRBV12-3 or TRBV12-4 and J is TRBJ2-5, with D unresolved. The CDR3 loop spans 15 amino acids. Between the trimmed V and J ends, which lost 3 bases and 7 bases, there was a span of 18 bases. This CDR3 reads CASSFNWASEGTQYF. Here the CDR3 DNA reads TGTGCCAGCAGTTTCAATTGGGCTAGTGAAGGGACCCAGTACTTC.

V gene TRBV9 combines with J gene TRBJ1-2; unclear D gene. The CDR3 has 14 residues. With 1 base removed from V and 1 base from J, the gap between germline ends came to 8 bases. Looked up from germline, CDR1 is SGDLS and CDR2 is YYNGEE. The CDR3 sequence is CASSVSKGNYGYTF. CDR3 coding DNA: TGTGCCAGCAGCGTATCAAAGGGTAACTATGGCTACACCTTC.

This clonotype was found many times. V is TRBV7-2 and J is TRBJ2-5, with D perhaps TRBD2 (5 bases). The CDR3 sequence is 13 residues long. From germline, CDR1 is SGHTA and CDR2 FQGNSA. The V end was cut by 8 bases, the J end by 0 bases, with 10 bases between. The CDR3 here is CASGRGYQETQYF. The CDR3 nucleotides read TGTGCCAGCGGGCGAGGGTACCAAGAGACCCAGTACTTC. Complete variable domain (other parts from reference TRBV7-2 and TRBJ2-5): GAGVSQSPSNKVTEKGKDVELRCDPISGHTALYWYRQSLGQGLEFLIYFQGNSAPDKSGLPSDRFSAERTGGSVSTLTIQRTQQEDSAVYLCASGRGYQETQYFGPGTRLLVL.

The J gene is TRBJ1-3, the V gene TRBV3-1; D is perhaps TRBD1 (6 bases). The CDR3 sequence is 17 residues long. V was shortened by 2 bases and J by 8 bases, with 22 bases between the two germline ends. In germline, CDR1 is LGHDT, CDR2 YNNKEL (reference sequence). The CDR3 loop is CASSQRFSYTGLYTIYF. CDR3 coding DNA: TGTGCCAGCAGCCAACGTTTTTCATATACAGGGTTGTACACCATATATTTT.

V gene TRBV27 combines with J gene TRBJ1-4; D is uncertain. Germline V lookup: CDR1 MNHEY, CDR2 SMNVEV (reference sequence). Trimming removed 1 base at V and 1 base at J, with 16 bases between. CDR3 length equals 18 residues. As DNA, the CDR3 is TGTGCCAGCAGTTTATTTGCTGGGGTCGCGGGAACTAATGAAAAACTGTTTTTT. Encoded protein: CASSLFAGVAGTNEKLFF.

The V gene is TRBV3-1, the J gene TRBJ1-1; 11 bases agree with TRBD1. Trimming at V came to 3 bases and at J to 8 bases, leaving 8 bases not matched to a gene. There are 15 residues in the CDR3. Germline lookup yields CDR1 LGHDT and CDR2 YNNKEL (reference sequence). For the CDR3, the DNA is TGTGCCAGCAGCCAGCGGGACAGGGGGACGTCGGAAGCTTTCTTT. The encoded protein is CASSQRDRGTSEAFF.

This clonotype was observed a few times. V and J are TRBV6-5 and TRBJ2-1; D call uncertain. Germline lookup yields CDR1 MNHEY and CDR2 SVGAGI. Trimming shortened V by 0 bases and J by 7 bases, and 10 bases separated the two germline ends. CDR3 length: 14 residues. The CDR3 protein is CASSYSGGMNEQFF. Written as DNA, the CDR3 is TGTGCCAGCAGTTACTCGGGCGGAATGAATGAGCAGTTCTTC.

This clonotype was detected a few times. The V and J genes are TRBV11-2 and TRBJ2-7; D is unclear. V was trimmed by 3 bases and J by 2 bases, leaving 17 bases between them. Germline lookup yields CDR1 SGHAT and CDR2 FQNNGV. The CDR3 loop spans 16 amino acids. CDR3 region: CASSFPNSADPYEQYV. CDR3 in DNA: TGTGCCAGCAGCTTCCCCAACAGCGCTGATCCCTACGAGCAGTACGTC.

This clonotype was observed a handful of times. The rearrangement uses TRBV7-2 and TRBJ1-3; D remains ambiguous. The CDR3 totals 16 residues. Trimming removed 5 bases at V and 0 bases at J, with 14 bases between. Germline assignment: CDR1 SGHTA and CDR2 FQGNSA. The CDR3 protein is CASSLRAVNSGNTIYF. The CDR3 coding sequence is TGTGCCAGCAGCCTCCGTGCTGTCAACTCTGGAAACACCATATATTTT. The entire variable domain, with the rest obtained from reference TRBV7-2 and TRBJ1-3, is as follows: GAGVSQSPSNKVTEKGKDVELRCDPISGHTALYWYRQSLGQGLEFLIYFQGNSAPDKSGLPSDRFSAERTGGSVSTLTIQRTQQEDSAVYLCASSLRAVNSGNTIYFGEGSWLTVV.

This clonotype was counted a few times. The chain uses TRBV19 and TRBJ2-6; no firm D call. Germline CDR1 and CDR2: LNHDA and SQIVND (reference sequence). The ends were cut back, 3 bases at V and 4 bases at J, with 13 bases in the middle. The CDR3 contains 16 residues. Here the CDR3 DNA reads TGTGCCAGTAGTATGATAGAGGCGCAGGGGGCCAACGTCCTGACTTTC. Translating gives CASSMIEAQGANVLTF.

This rearrangement joins TRBV20-1 to TRBJ1-6, with no clear D. V lost 0 bases and J 0 bases, leaving 12 bases between the germline ends. CDR3 length equals 17 residues. CDR1 is DFQATT and CDR2 is SNEGSKA in the germline V gene (reference sequence). Here the CDR3 reads CSARDNGESSYNSPLHF. CDR3 nucleotide sequence: TGCAGTGCTAGAGATAACGGCGAAAGCTCCTATAATTCACCCCTCCACTTT.

A few counts support this clonotype. V usage is TRBV23-1 and J usage is TRBJ2-7; D call uncertain. TRBV23-1 is classed as an ORF, of uncertain function. The CDR3 is 13 amino acids. V was shortened by 3 bases and J by 3 bases, with 9 bases between the two germline ends. CDR3 bases: TGCGCCAGCAGTCACCGTCACCTCTACGAGCAGTACGTC. This sequence encodes CASSHRHLYEQYV.

This clonotype has only a few counts. This chain joins TRBV7-3 and TRBJ2-4; maybe TRBD1 (5 bases). Per the germline V gene, CDR1 is SGHTA and CDR2 is FQGTGA. Trimming left V 5 bases short and J 7 bases short, with 15 bases between. The CDR3 totals 14 residues. CDR3 sequence: CASSPAGPGNIQYF. The DNA for the CDR3 is TGTGCCAGCAGCCCGGCAGGGCCCGGTAACATTCAGTACTTC. The whole variable domain, remainder taken from reference TRBV7-3 and TRBJ2-4, is GAGVSQTPSNKVTEKGKYVELRCDPISGHTALYWYRQSLGQGPEFLIYFQGTGAADDSGLPNDRFFAVRPEGSVSTLKIQRTERGDSAVYLCASSPAGPGNIQYFGAGTRLSVL.

The sample holds many counts of this clonotype. J is TRBJ2-1 and V is TRBV7-2; D is uncertain. With 6 bases removed from V and 4 bases from J, the gap between germline ends came to 10 bases. In germline, CDR1 is SGHTA, CDR2 FQGNSA. This CDR3 has 13 residues. The CDR3: CASSSHKYNEQFF. CDR3 bases: TGTGCCAGCAGTTCCCATAAATACAATGAGCAGTTCTTC. The full variable domain, its missing parts supplied by reference TRBV7-2 and TRBJ2-1, is GAGVSQSPSNKVTEKGKDVELRCDPISGHTALYWYRQSLGQGLEFLIYFQGNSAPDKSGLPSDRFSAERTGGSVSTLTIQRTQQEDSAVYLCASSSHKYNEQFFGPGTRLTVL.

The chain has TRBV12-3 or TRBV12-4 and TRBJ1-2; no firm D call. V was trimmed by 6 bases and J by 2 bases, leaving 16 bases between them. This CDR3 is built from 15 residues. CDR3 nucleotide sequence: TGTGCCAGCAGCCTCTGGCGGGGAGAAAACTATGGCTACACCTTC. Translation: CASSLWRGENYGYTF.

Ten or more counts support this clonotype. The V call is TRBV10-3, the J call TRBJ2-5; D gene unclear. The CDR3 has 16 amino acids. V lost 0 bases and J lost 0, with 11 bases in between. Germline V gene lookup returns CDR1 ENHRY and CDR2 SYGVKD. Here the CDR3 reads CAISESMSTDQETQYF. The CDR3 DNA is TGTGCCATCAGTGAGTCGATGTCTACAGACCAAGAGACCCAGTACTTC.

The V gene is TRBV6-6, the J gene TRBJ1-5; D remains ambiguous. This CDR3 has 12 residues. Trimming removed 2 bases at V and 3 bases at J, with 2 bases between. Per germline, CDR1 MNHNY and CDR2 SVGAGI (reference sequence). The CDR3 reads CASSYDNQPQHF. The DNA for the CDR3 is TGTGCCAGCAGTTACGACAATCAGCCCCAGCATTTT.

This clonotype was detected many times. V is TRBV7-2 and J is TRBJ2-7; 8 bases match TRBD2. J lost 6 bases, V lost 7 bases, and 5 bases had no gene match. Germline V CDR1 and CDR2: SGHTA, FQGNSA. The CDR3 sequence is 12 residues long. CDR3 DNA: TGTGCCAGCACCGTCGCGGGGGGCGAGCAGTACTTC. Translation: CASTVAGGEQYF.

V and J are TRBV6-1 and TRBJ1-2; D may be TRBD1 (5 bases). Per the germline V gene, CDR1 is MNHNS and CDR2 is SASEGT. The CDR3 extends over 13 amino acids. V was pared by 6 bases and J by 4 bases, with 12 bases between. The CDR3 DNA reads TGTGCCAGCAGCCGTACAGGCGTCTATGGCTACACCTTC. The encoded protein is CASSRTGVYGYTF.

V usage is TRBV10-2 and J usage is TRBJ1-2; 10 bases agree with TRBD1. This CDR3 has 13 amino acids. CDR1 and CDR2 (germline): WSHSY, SAAADI. V lost 7 bases to trimming and J lost 5 bases; unmatched junction nucleotides: 4. The DNA for the CDR3 is TGCGCCAGCACCCCGGGACAGGGGTATGGCTACACCTTC. Amino acid sequence: CASTPGQGYGYTF.

The chain couples TRBV12-3 or TRBV12-4 to TRBJ1-3; D is unclear. The CDR3 covers 15 residues. The V gene lost 4 bases and the J gene lost 4 bases, with 14 bases spanning the gap. The CDR3 here is CASSSTLIRGNTIYF. Written as DNA, the CDR3 is TGTGCCAGCAGTTCTACACTCATCCGGGGAAACACCATATATTTT.

This clonotype showed up just a few times. The genes are TRBV6-2 or TRBV6-3 and TRBJ2-7; the D gene is possibly TRBD1 (6 bases). The germline V gene has CDR1 MNHEY and CDR2 SVGEGT. Trimming took off 10 bases at V and 3 bases at J, with 16 bases between the two ends. This CDR3 region has 13 residues. The chain's CDR3 is CATGDTLGYEQYF. In DNA, the CDR3 is TGTGCCACTGGGGACACCTTAGGCTACGAGCAGTACTTC.

The chain combines TRBV6-5 with TRBJ1-6, with D possibly being TRBD1 (6 bases). The CDR3 has 15 amino acids. The V and J ends lost 6 bases and 8 bases respectively, with 17 bases between them. Germline CDR1 reads MNHEY; CDR2 reads SVGAGI. The CDR3 region has the DNA TGTGCCAGCAGGGACACTCAGGGGATTCATTCACCCCTCCACTTT. Translated: CASRDTQGIHSPLHF.